This T cell receptor (beta chain) was identified in a study of T-cell memory formation after mild COVID-19. In the study overall: Clustering of TCRs was largely donor specific.

There are a few counts of this clonotype. V lost 1 base to trimming and J lost 5 bases, with 25 bases between them. CDR3 length: 19 amino acids. Germline CDR1 reads SGHVS; CDR2 reads FQNEAQ. TCRdb fed the 5' RACE reads into MiXCR, producing one record per CDR3 protein. Of roughly 110,000 distinct CDR3 sequences listed, around 12% are singletons. The clonotype comes from an adult woman who had mild COVID-19 (a few samples of this study predate the infection). Cell type and time point are not known. V usage is TRBV7-8 and J usage is TRBJ2-3; TRBD2 is a possible D gene (7 bases). Sequenced sample: PBMCs or a T cell subset sorted from them (not recorded which). The CDR3 reads CASSLVVGGRGPQGDTQYF. CDR3 coding DNA: TGTGCCAGCAGCTTAGTGGTCGGAGGGCGGGGGCCTCAGGGAGATACGCAGTATTTT.